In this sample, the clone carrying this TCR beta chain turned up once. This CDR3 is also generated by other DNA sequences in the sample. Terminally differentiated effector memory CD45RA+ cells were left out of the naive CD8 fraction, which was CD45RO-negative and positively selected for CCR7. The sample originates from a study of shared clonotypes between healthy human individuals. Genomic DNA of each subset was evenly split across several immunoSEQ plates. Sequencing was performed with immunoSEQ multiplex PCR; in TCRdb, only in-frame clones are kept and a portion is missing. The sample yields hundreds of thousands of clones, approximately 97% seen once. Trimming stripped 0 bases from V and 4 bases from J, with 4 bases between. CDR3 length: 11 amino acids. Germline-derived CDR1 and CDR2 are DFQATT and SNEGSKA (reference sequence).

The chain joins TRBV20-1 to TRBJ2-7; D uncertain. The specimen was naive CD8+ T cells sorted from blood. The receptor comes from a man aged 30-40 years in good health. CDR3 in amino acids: CSARDLYEQYF. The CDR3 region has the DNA TGCAGTGCTAGAGATTTATACGAGCAGTACTTC.